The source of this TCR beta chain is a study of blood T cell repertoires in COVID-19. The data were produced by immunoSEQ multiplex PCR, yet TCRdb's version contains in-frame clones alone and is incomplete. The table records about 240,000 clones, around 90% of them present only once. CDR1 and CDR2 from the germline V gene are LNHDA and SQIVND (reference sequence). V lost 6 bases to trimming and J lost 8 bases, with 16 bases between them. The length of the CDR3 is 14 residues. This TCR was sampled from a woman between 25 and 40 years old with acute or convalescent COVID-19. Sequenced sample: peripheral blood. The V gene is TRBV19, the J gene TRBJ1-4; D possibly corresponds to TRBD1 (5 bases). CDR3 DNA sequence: TGTGCCAGTAGCCGACAGACGTCATGGGAAAAACTGTTTTTT. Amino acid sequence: CASSRQTSWEKLFF.